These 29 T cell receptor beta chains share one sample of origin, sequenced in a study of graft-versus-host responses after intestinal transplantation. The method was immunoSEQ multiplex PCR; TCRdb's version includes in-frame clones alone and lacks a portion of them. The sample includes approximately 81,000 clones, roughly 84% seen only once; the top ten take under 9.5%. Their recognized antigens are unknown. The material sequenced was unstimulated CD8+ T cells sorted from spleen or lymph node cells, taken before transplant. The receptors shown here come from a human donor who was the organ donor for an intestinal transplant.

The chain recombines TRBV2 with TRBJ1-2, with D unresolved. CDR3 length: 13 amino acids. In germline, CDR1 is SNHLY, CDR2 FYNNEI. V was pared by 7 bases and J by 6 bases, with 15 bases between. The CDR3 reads CASKEGSAHGYTF. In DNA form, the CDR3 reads TGTGCCAGCAAGGAGGGTTCAGCCCATGGCTACACCTTC.

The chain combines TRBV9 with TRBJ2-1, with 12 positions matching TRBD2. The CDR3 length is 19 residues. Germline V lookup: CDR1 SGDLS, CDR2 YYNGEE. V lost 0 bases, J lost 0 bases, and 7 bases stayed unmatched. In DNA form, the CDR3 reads TGTGCCAGCAGCGTAGCGTTACTAGCGGGGGGTTCCTCCTACAATGAGCAGTTCTTC. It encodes CASSVALLAGGSSYNEQFF.

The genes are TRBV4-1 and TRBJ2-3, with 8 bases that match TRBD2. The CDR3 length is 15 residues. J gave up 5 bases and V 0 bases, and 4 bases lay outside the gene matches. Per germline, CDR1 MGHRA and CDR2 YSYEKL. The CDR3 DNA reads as TGCGCCAGCAGCCAAGATGCAGCGGGGGTAGATACGCAGTATTTT. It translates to CASSQDAAGVDTQYF.

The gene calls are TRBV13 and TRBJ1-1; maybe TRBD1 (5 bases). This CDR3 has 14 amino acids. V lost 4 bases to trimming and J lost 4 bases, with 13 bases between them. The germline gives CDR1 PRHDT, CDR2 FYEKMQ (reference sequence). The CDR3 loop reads CASSSPIQVTEAFF. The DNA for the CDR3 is TGTGCCAGCAGCTCGCCAATACAGGTCACTGAAGCTTTCTTT.

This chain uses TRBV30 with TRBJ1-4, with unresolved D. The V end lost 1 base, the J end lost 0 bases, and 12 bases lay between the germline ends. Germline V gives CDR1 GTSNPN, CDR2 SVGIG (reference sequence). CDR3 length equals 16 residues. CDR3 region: CAWSGMTLTTNEKLFF. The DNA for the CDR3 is TGTGCCTGGAGTGGGATGACACTCACAACTAATGAAAAACTGTTTTTT.

The CDR3 reads CASSVSGTGTYEQYF. As DNA, the CDR3 is TGTGCCAGCAGCGTGTCCGGGACAGGGACCTACGAGCAGTACTTC. J is TRBJ2-7 and V is TRBV9; 9 bases are shared with TRBD1. V was clipped by 2 bases and J by 2 bases; unmatched bases: 5. Germline values: CDR1 SGDLS, CDR2 YYNGEE. This CDR3 is 15 amino acids long.

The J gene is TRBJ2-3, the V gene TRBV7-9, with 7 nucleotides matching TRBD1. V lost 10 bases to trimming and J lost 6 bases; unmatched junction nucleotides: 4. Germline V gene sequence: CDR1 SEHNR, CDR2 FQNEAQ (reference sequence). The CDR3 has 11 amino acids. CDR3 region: CAIQGTDTQYF. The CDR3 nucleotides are TGTGCCATACAGGGGACGGATACGCAGTATTTT.

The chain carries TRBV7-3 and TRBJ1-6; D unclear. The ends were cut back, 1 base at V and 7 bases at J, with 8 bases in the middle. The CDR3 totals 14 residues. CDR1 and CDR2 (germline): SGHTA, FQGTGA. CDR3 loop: CASSLSGVNSPLHF. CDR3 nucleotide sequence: TGTGCCAGCAGCTTAAGTGGCGTCAATTCACCCCTCCACTTT. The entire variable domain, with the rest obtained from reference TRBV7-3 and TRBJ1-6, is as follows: GAGVSQTPSNKVTEKGKYVELRCDPISGHTALYWYRQSLGQGPEFLIYFQGTGAADDSGLPNDRFFAVRPEGSVSTLKIQRTERGDSAVYLCASSLSGVNSPLHFGNGTRLTVT.

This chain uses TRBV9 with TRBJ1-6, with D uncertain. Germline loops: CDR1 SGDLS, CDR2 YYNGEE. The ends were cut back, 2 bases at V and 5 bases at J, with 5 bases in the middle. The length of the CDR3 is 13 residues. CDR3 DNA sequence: TGTGCCAGCAGCGTTGGGGATAATTCACCCCTCCACTTT. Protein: CASSVGDNSPLHF.

For the CDR3, the DNA is TGTGCCAGCAGCTTGGACCCCGGGACAGGTGTTCCTTACGAGCAGTACTTC. It is translated as CASSLDPGTGVPYEQYF. V usage is TRBV5-8 and J usage is TRBJ2-7, with 8 bases identical to TRBD1. J gave up 4 bases and V 0 bases, and 12 bases lay outside the gene matches. Germline-derived CDR1 and CDR2 are SGHTS and YDEGEE. The CDR3 contains 17 residues.

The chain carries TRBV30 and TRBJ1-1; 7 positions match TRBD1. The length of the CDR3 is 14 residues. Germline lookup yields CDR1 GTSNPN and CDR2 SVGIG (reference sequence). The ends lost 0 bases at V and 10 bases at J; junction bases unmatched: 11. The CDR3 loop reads CAWSVEGAQVSAFF. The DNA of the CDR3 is TGTGCCTGGAGTGTAGAGGGGGCGCAAGTCTCAGCTTTCTTT.

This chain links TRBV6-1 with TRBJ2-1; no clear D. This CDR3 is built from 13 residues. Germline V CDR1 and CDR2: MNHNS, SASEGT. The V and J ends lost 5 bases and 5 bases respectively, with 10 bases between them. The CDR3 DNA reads TGTGCCAGCAGTCGGCTCCTAGACAATGAGCAGTTCTTC. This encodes CASSRLLDNEQFF.

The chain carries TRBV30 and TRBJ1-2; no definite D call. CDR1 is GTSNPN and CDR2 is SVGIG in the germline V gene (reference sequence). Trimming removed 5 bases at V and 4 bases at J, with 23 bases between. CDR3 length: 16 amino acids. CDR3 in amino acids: CAWEDMRYRKIYGYTF. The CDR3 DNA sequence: TGTGCCTGGGAGGATATGCGTTATAGAAAGATCTATGGCTACACCTTC.

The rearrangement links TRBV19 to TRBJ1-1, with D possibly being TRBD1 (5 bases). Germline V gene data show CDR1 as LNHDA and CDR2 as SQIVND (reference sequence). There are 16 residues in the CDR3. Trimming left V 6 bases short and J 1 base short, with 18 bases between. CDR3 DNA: TGTGCCAGTAGCATCTACGGGGACGTGACGAACACTGAAGCTTTCTTT. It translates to CASSIYGDVTNTEAFF.

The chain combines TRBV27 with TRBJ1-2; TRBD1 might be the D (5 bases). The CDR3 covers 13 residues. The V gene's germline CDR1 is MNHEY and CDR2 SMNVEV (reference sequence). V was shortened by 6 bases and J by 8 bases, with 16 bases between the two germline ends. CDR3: CASSPLPGRGYTF. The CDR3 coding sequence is TGTGCCAGCAGCCCCCTCCCAGGGCGGGGCTACACCTTC.

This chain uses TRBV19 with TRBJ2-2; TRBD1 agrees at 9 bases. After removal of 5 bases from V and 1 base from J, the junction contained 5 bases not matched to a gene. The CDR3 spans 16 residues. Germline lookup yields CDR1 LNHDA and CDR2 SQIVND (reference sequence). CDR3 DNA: TGTGCCAGTAGTCTACAGGGGGCTCTGAACACCGGGGAGCTGTTTTTT. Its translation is CASSLQGALNTGELFF.

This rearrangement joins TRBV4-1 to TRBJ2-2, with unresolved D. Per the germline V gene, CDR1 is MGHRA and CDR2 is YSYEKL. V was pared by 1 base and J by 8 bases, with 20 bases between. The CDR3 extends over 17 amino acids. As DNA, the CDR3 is TGCGCCAGCAGCCAAGTCTTAGTTCTATTTCCAACGGGGGAGCTGTTTTTT. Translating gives CASSQVLVLFPTGELFF.

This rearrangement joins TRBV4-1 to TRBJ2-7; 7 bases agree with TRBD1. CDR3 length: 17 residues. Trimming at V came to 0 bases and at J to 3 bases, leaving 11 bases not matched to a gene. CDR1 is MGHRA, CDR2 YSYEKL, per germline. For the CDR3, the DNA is TGCGCCAGCAGCCAAGAGCCGATGGGACAGTATAGCTACGAGCAGTACTTC. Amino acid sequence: CASSQEPMGQYSYEQYF.

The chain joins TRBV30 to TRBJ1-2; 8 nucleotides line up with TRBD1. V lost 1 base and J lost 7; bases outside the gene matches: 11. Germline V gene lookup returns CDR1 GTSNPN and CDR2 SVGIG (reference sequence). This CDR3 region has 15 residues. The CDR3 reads CAWSAGTGAGGGYTF. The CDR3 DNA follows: TGTGCCTGGAGTGCAGGGACAGGCGCCGGGGGTGGCTACACCTTC.

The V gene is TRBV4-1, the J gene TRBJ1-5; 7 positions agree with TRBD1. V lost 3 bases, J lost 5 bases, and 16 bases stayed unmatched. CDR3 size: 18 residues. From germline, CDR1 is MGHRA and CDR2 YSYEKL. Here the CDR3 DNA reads TGCGCCAGCAGCCACCCCATCGGGATGACAGGGTACGATCAGCCCCAGCATTTT. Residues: CASSHPIGMTGYDQPQHF.

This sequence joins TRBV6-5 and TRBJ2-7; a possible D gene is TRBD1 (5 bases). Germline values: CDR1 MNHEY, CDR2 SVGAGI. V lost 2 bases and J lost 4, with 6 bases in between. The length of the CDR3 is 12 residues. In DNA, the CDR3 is TGTGCCAGCAGTTACCAGGGATACGAGCAGTACTTC. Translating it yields CASSYQGYEQYF.

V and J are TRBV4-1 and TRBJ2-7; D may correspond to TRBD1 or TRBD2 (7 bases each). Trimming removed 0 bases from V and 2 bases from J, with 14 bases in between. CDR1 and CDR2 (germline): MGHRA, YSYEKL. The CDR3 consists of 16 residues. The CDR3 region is CASSQEAGQLAYEQYF. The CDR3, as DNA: TGCGCCAGCAGCCAAGAAGCGGGACAGCTCGCCTACGAGCAGTACTTC.

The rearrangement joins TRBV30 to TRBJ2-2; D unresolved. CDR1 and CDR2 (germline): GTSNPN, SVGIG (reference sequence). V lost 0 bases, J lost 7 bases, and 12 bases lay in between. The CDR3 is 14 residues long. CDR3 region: CAWSVLGYGGELFF. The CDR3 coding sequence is TGTGCCTGGAGTGTACTTGGCTACGGCGGGGAGCTGTTTTTT.

The CDR3 DNA follows: TGTGCCAGTAGCGGCGCAGGGTCGGGGGCTGTGAATGAAAAACTGTTTTTT. Amino acid sequence: CASSGAGSGAVNEKLFF. The genes are TRBV19 and TRBJ1-4; a possible D gene is TRBD1 (6 bases). The CDR3 is made up of 17 amino acids. The V gene lost 6 bases and the J gene lost 5 bases, with 22 bases spanning the gap. Germline V CDR1 and CDR2: LNHDA, SQIVND (reference sequence).

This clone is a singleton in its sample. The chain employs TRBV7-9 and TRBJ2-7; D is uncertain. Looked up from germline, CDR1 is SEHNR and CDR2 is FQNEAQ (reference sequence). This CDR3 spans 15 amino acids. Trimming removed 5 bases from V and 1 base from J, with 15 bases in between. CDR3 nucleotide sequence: TGTGCCAGCAGCCCCGAGTTGCCCGGGTCCTACGAGCAGTACTTC. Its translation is CASSPELPGSYEQYF.

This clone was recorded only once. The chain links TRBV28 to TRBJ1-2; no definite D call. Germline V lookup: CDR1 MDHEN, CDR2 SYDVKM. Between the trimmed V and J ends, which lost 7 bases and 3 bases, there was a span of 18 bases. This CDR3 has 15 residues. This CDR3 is CASNPLGETHYGYTF. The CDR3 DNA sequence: TGTGCCAGCAACCCCTTGGGAGAGACACACTATGGCTACACCTTC.

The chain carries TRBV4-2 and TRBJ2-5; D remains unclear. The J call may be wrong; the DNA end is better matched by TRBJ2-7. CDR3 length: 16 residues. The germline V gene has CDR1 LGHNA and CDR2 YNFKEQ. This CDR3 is CASSQVITDITYEQYF. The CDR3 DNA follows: TGTGCCAGCAGCCAAGTTATAACAGATATCACCTACGAGCAGTACTTC.

This CDR3 reads CAISGSGVRTEAFF. CDR3 nucleotide sequence: TGTGCCATCAGTGGGTCGGGGGTGAGGACTGAAGCTTTCTTT. This chain uses TRBV10-3 with TRBJ1-1; possible D gene TRBD1, 5 bases. The ends were cut back, 4 bases at V and 5 bases at J, with 14 bases in the middle. Germline values: CDR1 ENHRY, CDR2 SYGVKD. The CDR3 is 14 residues long.

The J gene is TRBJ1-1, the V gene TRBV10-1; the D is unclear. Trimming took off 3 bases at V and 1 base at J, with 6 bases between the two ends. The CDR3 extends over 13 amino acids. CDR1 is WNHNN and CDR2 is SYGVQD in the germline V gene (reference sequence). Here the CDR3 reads CASSDSRNTEAFF. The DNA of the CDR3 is TGCGCCAGCAGTGATAGCAGGAACACTGAAGCTTTCTTT.